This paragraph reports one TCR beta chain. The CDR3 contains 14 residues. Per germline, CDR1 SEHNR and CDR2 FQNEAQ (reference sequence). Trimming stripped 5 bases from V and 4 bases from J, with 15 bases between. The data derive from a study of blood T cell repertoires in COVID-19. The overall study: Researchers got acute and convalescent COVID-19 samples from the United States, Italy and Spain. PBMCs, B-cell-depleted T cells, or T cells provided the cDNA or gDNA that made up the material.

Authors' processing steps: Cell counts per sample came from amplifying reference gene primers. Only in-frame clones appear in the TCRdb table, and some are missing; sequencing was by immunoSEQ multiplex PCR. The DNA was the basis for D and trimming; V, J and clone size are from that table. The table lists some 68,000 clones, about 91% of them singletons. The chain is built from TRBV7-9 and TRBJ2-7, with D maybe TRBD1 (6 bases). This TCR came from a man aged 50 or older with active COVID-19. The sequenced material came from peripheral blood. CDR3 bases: TGTGCCAGCAGCCAAACAGGGTTGCCTTACGAGCAGTACTTC. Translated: CASSQTGLPYEQYF.